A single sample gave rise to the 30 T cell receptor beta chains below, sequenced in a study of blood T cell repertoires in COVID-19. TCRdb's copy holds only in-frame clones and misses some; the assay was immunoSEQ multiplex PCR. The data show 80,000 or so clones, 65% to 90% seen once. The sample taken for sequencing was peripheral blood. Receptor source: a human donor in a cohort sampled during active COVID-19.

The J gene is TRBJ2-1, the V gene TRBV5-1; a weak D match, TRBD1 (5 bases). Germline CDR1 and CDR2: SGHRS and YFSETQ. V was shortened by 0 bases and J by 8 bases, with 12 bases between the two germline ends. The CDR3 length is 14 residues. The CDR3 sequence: CASSLARQGHEQFF. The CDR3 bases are TGCGCCAGCAGCTTGGCCCGGCAGGGCCATGAGCAGTTCTTC.

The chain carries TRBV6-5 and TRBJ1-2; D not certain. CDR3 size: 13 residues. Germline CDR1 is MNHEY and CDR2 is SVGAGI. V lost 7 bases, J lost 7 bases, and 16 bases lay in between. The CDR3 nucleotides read TGTGCCAGCACCAGAGACGGGGAGGGTGGCTACACCTTC. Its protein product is CASTRDGEGGYTF.

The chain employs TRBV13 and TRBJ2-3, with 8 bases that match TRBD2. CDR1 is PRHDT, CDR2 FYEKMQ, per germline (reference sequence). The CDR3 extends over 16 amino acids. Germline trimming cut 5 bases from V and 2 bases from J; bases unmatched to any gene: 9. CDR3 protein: CASSRGGGILTDTQYF. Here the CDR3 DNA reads TGTGCCAGCAGCCGGGGGGGCGGGATACTCACAGATACGCAGTATTTT.

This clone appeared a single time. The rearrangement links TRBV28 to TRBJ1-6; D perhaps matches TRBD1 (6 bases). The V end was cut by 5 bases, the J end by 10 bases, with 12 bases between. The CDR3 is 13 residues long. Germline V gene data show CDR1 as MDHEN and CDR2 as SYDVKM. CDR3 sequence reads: CASSQTGRSPLHF. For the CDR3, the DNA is TGTGCCAGCAGTCAGACAGGCAGGTCACCCCTCCACTTT.

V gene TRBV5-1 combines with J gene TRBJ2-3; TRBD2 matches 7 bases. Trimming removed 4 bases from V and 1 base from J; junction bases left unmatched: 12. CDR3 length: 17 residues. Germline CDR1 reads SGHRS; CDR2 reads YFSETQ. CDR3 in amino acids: CASSDRTSGIGTDTQYF. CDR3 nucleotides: TGCGCCAGCAGCGATCGGACTAGTGGTATCGGCACAGATACGCAGTATTTT.

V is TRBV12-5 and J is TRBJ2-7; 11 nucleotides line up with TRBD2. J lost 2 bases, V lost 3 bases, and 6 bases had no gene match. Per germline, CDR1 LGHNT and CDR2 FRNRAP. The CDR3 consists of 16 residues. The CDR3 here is CASGFAKTSGAYEQYF. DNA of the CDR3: TGTGCTAGTGGTTTCGCAAAGACTAGCGGGGCCTACGAGCAGTACTTC.

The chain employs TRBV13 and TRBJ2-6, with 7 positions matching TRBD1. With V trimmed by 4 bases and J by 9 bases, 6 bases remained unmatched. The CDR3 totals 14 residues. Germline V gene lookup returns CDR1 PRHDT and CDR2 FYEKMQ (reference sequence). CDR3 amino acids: CASSYGQVHNVLTF. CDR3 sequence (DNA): TGTGCCAGCAGCTACGGACAGGTGCACAACGTCCTGACTTTC.

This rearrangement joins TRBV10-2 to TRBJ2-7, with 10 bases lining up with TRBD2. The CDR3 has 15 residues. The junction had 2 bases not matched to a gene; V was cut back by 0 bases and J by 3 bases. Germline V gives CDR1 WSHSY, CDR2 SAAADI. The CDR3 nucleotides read TGCGCCAGCAGTGAGTCAAGCGGGGGGGTCTACGAGCAGTACTTC. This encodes CASSESSGGVYEQYF.

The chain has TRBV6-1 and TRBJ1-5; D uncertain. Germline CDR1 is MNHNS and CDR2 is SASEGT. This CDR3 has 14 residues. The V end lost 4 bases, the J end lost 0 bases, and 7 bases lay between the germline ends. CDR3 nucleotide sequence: TGTGCCAGCAGTGCAGCCCATAGCAATCAGCCCCAGCATTTT. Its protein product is CASSAAHSNQPQHF.

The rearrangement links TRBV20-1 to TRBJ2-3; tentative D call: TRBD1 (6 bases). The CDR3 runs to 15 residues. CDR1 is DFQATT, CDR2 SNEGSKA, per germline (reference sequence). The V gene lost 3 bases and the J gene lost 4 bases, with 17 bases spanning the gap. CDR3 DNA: TGCAGTGCTAGTCCGGACAGTTATTTCGCAGATACGCAGTATTTT. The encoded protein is CSASPDSYFADTQYF.

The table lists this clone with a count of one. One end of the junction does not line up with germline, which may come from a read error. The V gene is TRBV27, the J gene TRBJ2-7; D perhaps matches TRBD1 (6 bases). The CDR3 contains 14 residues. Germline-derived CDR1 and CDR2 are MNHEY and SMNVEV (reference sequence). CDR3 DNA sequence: TGTGCCAGCAGTCCTCGCCCGGGACACTACGCGCAGTACTTC. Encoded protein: CASSPRPGHYAQYF.

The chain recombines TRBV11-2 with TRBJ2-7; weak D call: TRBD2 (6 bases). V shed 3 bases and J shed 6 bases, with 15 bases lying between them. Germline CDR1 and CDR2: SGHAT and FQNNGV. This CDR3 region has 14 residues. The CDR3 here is CASSLEASEGEQYF. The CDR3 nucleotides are TGTGCCAGCAGCTTGGAGGCTAGCGAAGGCGAGCAGTACTTC.

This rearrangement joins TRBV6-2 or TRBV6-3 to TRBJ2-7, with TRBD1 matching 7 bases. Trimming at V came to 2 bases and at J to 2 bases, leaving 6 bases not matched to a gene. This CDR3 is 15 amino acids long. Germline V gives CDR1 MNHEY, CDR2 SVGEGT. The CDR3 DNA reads TGTGCCAGCAGTTACCGACAGGGTAAAGCCTACGAGCAGTACTTC. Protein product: CASSYRQGKAYEQYF.

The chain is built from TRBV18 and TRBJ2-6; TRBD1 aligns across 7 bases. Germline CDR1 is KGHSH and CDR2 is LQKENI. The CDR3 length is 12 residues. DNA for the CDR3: TGTGTGACAGGGCCTGGGGCCAACGTCCTGACTTTC. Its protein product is CVTGPGANVLTF.

This CDR3 is CASSYPGRLLSTDTQYF. CDR3 sequence (DNA): TGTGCCAGCAGTTACCCCGGGCGACTACTTAGCACAGATACGCAGTATTTT. The V gene is TRBV6-2 or TRBV6-3, the J gene TRBJ2-3; the D gene is possibly TRBD2 (5 bases). The ends were cut back, 2 bases at V and 0 bases at J, with 15 bases in the middle. CDR3 length equals 17 residues. CDR1 is MNHEY, CDR2 SVGEGT, per germline.

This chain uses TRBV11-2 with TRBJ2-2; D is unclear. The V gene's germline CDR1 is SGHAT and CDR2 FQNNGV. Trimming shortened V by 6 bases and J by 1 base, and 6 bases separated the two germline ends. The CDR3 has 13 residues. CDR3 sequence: CASSYLNTGELFF. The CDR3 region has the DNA TGTGCCAGCAGTTACTTGAACACCGGGGAGCTGTTTTTT.

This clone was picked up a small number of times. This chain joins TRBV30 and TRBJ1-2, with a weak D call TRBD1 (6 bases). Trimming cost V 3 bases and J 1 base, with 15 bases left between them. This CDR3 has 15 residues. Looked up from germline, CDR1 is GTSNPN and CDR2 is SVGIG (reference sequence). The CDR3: CAWSGTGNDNYGYTF. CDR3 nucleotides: TGTGCCTGGAGCGGAACAGGGAACGATAACTATGGCTACACCTTC.

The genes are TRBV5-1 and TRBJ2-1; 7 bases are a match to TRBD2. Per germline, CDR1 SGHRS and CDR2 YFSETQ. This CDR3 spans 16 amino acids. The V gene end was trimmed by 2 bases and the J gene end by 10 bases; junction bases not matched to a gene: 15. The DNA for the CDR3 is TGCGCCAGCAGCTTTACCGGGACCCGGGGGGTGGAAGAGCAGTTCTTC. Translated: CASSFTGTRGVEEQFF.

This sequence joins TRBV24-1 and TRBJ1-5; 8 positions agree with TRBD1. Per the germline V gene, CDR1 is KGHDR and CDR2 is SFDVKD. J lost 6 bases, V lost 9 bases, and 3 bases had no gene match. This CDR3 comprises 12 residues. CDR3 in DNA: TGTGCCACCCAGGGGGCGGGTCAGCCCCAGCATTTT. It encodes CATQGAGQPQHF.

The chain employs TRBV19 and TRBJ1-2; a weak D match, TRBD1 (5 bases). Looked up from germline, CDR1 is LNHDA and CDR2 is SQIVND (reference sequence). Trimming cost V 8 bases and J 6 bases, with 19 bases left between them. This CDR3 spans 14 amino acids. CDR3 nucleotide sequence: TGTGCCAGTGATCGGGCGGGGGGATCCCATGGCTACACCTTC. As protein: CASDRAGGSHGYTF.

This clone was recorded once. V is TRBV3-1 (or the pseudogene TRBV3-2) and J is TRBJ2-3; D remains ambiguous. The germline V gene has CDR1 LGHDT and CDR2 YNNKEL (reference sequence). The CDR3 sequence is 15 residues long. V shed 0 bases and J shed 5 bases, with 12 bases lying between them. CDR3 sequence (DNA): TGTGCCAGCAGCCAAGAAGACCAGCGATTAGATACGCAGTATTTT. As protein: CASSQEDQRLDTQYF.

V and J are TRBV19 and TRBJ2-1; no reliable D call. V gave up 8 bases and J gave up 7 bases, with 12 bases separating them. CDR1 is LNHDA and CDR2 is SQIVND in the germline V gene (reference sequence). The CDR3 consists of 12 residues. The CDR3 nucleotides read TGTGCCAGTTGCCAAGGAGTGAATGAGCAGTTCTTC. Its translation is CASCQGVNEQFF.

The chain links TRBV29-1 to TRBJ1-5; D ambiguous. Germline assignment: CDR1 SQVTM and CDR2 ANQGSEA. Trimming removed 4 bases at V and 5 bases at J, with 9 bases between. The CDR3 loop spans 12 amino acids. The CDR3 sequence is CSVGDLDQPQHF. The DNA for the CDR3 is TGCAGCGTTGGAGACTTAGATCAGCCCCAGCATTTT.

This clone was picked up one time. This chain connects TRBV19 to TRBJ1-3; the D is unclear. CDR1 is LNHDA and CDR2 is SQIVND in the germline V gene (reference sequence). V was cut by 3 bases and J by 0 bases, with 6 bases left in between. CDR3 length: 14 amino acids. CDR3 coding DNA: TGTGCCAGTAGTATCTCAGGCTCTGGAAACACCATATATTTT. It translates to CASSISGSGNTIYF.

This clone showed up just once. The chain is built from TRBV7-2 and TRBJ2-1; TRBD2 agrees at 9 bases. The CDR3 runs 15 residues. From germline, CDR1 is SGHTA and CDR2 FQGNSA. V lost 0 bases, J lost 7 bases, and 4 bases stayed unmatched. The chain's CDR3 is CASSLAAGGLNEQFF. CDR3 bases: TGTGCCAGCAGCTTAGCCGCGGGGGGGCTAAATGAGCAGTTCTTC.

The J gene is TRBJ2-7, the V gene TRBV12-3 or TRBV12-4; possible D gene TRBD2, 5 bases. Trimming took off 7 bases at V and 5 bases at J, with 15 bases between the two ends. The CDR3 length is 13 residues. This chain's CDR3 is CASTNGGRDEQYF. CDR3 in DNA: TGTGCCAGCACGAATGGAGGTCGGGACGAGCAGTACTTC.

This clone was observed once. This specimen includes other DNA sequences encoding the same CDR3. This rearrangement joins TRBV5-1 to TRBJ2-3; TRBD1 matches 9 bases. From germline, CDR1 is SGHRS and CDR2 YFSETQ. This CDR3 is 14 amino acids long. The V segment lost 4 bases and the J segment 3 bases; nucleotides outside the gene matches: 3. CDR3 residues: CASSPGQGTDTQYF. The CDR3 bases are TGCGCCAGCAGCCCGGGACAGGGAACAGATACGCAGTATTTT.

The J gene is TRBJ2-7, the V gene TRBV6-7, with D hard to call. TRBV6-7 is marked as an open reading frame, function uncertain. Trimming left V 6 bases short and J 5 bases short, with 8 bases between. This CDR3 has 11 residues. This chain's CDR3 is CASSPRDEQYF. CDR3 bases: TGTGCCAGCAGCCCCCGAGACGAGCAGTACTTC.

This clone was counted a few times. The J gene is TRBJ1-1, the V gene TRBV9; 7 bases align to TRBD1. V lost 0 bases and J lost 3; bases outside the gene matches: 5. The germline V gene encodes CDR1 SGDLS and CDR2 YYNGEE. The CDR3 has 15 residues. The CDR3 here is CASSVAGQPYTEAFF. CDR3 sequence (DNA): TGTGCCAGCAGCGTAGCGGGACAGCCTTACACTGAAGCTTTCTTT.

The DNA for the CDR3 is TGTGCCATCAGTGACTTAGCGGGAGCTGGAGATACGCAGTATTTT. It translates to CAISDLAGAGDTQYF. This sequence joins TRBV10-3 and TRBJ2-3; 9 nucleotides line up with TRBD2. Germline V CDR1 and CDR2: ENHRY, SYGVKD. The CDR3 is 15 residues long. V shed 3 bases, J shed 5 bases, and the junction held 6 bases outside the gene matches.